This T cell receptor (beta chain) was captured by sequencing in a study of T cell responses to AZD1222 COVID-19 vaccine. For the study at large: Researchers grouped second doses given at about 4 or about 12 weeks into one pool.

The table came from immunoSEQ multiplex PCR; TCRdb's copy has only in-frame clones and leaves some out. Of 150,000 to 200,000 clones in the sample, 85% to 95% were seen once. To note about this clone: As yet, its antigen is unknown.

V gave up 10 bases and J gave up 0 bases, with 7 bases separating them. The CDR3 is 12 amino acids. The germline V gene has CDR1 SGHTA and CDR2 FQGTGA. General study results and limits: Just 5 to 7 people given AZD1222 tested seropositive at baseline.

The chain links TRBV7-3 to TRBJ1-5; D unclear. The sequencing used peripheral blood, collected on day 0 of AZD1222 vaccination. The TCR comes from an adult in good health. DNA for the CDR3: TGTGCCAAGGACGGTAGCAATCAGCCCCAGCATTTT. The encoded protein is CAKDGSNQPQHF. The whole variable domain, remainder taken from reference TRBV7-3 and TRBJ1-5, is GAGVSQTPSNKVTEKGKYVELRCDPISGHTALYWYRQSLGQGPEFLIYFQGTGAADDSGLPNDRFFAVRPEGSVSTLKIQRTERGDSAVYLCAKDGSNQPQHFGDGTRLSIL.